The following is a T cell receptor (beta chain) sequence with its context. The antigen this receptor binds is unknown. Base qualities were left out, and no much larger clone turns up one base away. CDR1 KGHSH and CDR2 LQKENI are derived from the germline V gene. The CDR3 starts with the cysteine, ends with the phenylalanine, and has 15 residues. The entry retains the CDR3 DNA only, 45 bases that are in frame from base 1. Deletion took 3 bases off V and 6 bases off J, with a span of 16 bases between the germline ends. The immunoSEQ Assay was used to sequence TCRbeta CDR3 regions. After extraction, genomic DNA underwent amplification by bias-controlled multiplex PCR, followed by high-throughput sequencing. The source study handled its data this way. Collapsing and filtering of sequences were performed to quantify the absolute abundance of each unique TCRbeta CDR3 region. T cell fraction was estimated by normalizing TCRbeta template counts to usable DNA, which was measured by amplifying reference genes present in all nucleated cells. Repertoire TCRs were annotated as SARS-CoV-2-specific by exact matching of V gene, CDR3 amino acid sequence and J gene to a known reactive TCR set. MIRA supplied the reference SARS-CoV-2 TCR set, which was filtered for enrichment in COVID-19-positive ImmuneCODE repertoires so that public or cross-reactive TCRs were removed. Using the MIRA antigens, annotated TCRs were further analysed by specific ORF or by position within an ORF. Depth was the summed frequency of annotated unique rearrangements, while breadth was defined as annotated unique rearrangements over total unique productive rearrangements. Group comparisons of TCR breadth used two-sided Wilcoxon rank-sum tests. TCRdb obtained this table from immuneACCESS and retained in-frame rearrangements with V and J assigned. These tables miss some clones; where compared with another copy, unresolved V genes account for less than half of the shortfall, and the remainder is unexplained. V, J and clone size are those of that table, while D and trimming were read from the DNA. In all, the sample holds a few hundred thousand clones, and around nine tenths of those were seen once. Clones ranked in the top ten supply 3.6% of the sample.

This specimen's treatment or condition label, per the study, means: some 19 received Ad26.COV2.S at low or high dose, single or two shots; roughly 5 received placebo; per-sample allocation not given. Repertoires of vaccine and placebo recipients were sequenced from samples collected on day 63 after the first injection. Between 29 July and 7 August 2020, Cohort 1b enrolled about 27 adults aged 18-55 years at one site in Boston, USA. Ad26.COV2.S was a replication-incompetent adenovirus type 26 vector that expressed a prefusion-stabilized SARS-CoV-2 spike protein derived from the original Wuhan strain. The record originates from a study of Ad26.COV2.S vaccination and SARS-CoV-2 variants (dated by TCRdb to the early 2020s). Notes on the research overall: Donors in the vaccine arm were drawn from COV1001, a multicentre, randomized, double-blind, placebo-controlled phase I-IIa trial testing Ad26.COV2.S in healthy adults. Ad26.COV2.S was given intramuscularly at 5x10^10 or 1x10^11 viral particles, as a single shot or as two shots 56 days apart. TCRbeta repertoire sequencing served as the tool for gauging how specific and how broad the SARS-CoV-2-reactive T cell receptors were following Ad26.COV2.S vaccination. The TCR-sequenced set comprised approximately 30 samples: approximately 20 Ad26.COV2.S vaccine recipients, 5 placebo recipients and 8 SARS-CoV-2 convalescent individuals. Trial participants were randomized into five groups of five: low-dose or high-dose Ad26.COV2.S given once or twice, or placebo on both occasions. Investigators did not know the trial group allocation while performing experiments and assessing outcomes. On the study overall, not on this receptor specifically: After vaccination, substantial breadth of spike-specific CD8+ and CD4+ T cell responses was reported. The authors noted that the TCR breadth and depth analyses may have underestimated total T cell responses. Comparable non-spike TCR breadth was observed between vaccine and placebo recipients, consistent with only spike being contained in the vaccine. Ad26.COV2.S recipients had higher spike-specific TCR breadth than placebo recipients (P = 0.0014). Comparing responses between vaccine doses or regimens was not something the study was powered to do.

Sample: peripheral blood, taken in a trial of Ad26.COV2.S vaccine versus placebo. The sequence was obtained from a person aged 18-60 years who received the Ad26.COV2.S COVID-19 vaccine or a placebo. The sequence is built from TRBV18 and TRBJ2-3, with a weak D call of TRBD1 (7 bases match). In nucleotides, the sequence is TGTGCCAGCTCACCGTTACAGGGGAGGCGGGATACGCAGTATTTT. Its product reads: CASSPLQGRRDTQYF.